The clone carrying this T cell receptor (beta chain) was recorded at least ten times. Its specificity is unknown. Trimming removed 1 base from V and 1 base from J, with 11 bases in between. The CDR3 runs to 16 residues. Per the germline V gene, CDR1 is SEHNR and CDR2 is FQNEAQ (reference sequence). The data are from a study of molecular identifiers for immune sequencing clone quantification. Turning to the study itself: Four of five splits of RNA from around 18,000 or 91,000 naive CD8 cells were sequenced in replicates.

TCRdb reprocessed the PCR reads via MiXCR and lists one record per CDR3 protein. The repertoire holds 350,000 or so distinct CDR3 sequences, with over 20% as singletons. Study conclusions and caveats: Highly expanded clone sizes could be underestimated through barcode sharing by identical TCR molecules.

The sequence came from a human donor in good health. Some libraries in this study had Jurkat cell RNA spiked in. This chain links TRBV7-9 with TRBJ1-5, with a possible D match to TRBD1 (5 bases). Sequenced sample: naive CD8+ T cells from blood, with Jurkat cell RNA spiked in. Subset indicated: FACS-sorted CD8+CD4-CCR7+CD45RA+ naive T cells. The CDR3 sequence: CASSLGEGTSNQPQHF. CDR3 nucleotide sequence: TGTGCCAGCAGCTTAGGAGAGGGGACGAGCAATCAGCCCCAGCATTTT. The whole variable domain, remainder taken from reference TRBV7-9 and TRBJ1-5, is DTGVSQNPRHKITKRGQNVTFRCDPISEHNRLYWYRQTLGQGPEFLTYFQNEAQLEKSRLLSDRFSAERPKGSFSTLEIQRTEQGDSAMYLCASSLGEGTSNQPQHFGDGTRLSIL.